Each of the 24 T cell receptor beta chains below was sequenced from the same sample in a study of blood T cell repertoires in COVID-19 (TCRdb year 2020). The library was prepared using the immunoSEQ multiplex PCR assay. The immuneACCESS repertoire file appears here via TCRdb, limited to in-frame rearrangements. These files lack a portion of the clones; in checked studies, under half of the deficit traces to unresolved V genes, and the cause of the others is not known. This sample gives 230,000 or so clones in total; 75% to 85% of them show up just once. The top ten clones comprise roughly 8% of the sample. The sequenced sample was peripheral blood. All receptors derive from a woman older than 75 with COVID-19, enrolled during active disease.

The rearrangement uses TRBV7-2 and TRBJ2-7; D gene unclear. This CDR3 has 13 amino acids. The V and J ends lost 0 bases and 1 base respectively, with 4 bases between them. Per germline, CDR1 SGHTA and CDR2 FQGNSA. CDR3 sequence (DNA): TGTGCCAGCAGCTTAGCTTCTTCCTACGAGCAGTACTTC. Its protein product is CASSLASSYEQYF.

The rearrangement links TRBV6-5 to TRBJ1-5; D is unclear. Germline V gene data show CDR1 as MNHEY and CDR2 as SVGAGI. The V gene lost 7 bases and the J gene lost 6 bases, with 16 bases spanning the gap. This CDR3 spans 14 amino acids. The CDR3: CASTDGSFGQPQHF. In nucleotides, the CDR3 is TGTGCCAGCACCGACGGGAGTTTCGGTCAGCCCCAGCATTTT.

V and J are TRBV28 and TRBJ1-2; perhaps TRBD1 as D (5 bases). This CDR3 comprises 15 residues. Trimming left V 0 bases short and J 6 bases short, with 14 bases between. Germline CDR1 reads MDHEN; CDR2 reads SYDVKM. DNA for the CDR3: TGTGCCAGCAGTTTATGGGGGGGAGAGTCAGATGGCTACACCTTC. Translation gives CASSLWGGESDGYTF.

As for this clone: The same CDR3 can be traced to other DNA sequences in this sample. The chain couples TRBV5-1 to TRBJ2-7; 9 bases align to TRBD1. The germline V gene has CDR1 SGHRS and CDR2 YFSETQ. The CDR3 runs 15 residues. The V and J ends lost 0 bases and 2 bases, in that order; junction bases with no gene match: 3. The CDR3 DNA sequence: TGCGCCAGCAGCTTGGGTGGGACAGGGCCCTACGAGCAGTACTTC. Encoded protein: CASSLGGTGPYEQYF.

The chain combines TRBV27 with TRBJ1-6, with 9 bases lining up with TRBD1. The CDR3 runs 13 residues. Trimming took 8 bases from V and 6 from J; bases not matched to a gene: 2. Germline V CDR1 and CDR2: MNHEY, SMNVEV (reference sequence). The CDR3 coding sequence is TGTGCCAGCCGGGACAGGGCTAATTCACCCCTCCACTTT. Residues: CASRDRANSPLHF.

The chain carries TRBV29-1 and TRBJ1-1; 7 positions agree with TRBD1. In germline, CDR1 is SQVTM, CDR2 ANQGSEA. The ends lost 8 bases at V and 8 bases at J; junction bases unmatched: 11. The CDR3 has 12 residues. The CDR3 reads CSSQTGAAEAFF. The CDR3 DNA reads as TGCAGCTCCCAAACAGGGGCTGCGGAAGCTTTCTTT.

The V gene is TRBV6-5, the J gene TRBJ1-5, with D unresolved. CDR1 is MNHEY, CDR2 SVGAGI, per germline. This CDR3 is built from 15 residues. With 4 bases removed from V and 1 base from J, the gap between germline ends came to 11 bases. CDR3 sequence: CASSLGSGSNQPQHF. As DNA, the CDR3 is TGTGCCAGCAGTTTAGGGTCGGGGAGCAATCAGCCCCAGCATTTT.

The chain joins TRBV4-1 to TRBJ1-2; D gene unclear. CDR1 and CDR2 (germline): MGHRA, YSYEKL. The CDR3 totals 13 residues. Between the trimmed V and J ends, which lost 1 base and 4 bases, there was a span of 7 bases. CDR3 amino acids: CASSQAPIYGYTF. In DNA, the CDR3 is TGCGCCAGCAGCCAAGCCCCCATCTATGGCTACACCTTC.

This clone was seen only a few times. V and J are TRBV4-2 and TRBJ1-2, with 10 bases identical to TRBD1. Trimming cost V 4 bases and J 6 bases; bases outside gene matches: 23. Germline CDR1 and CDR2: LGHNA and YNFKEQ. This CDR3 region has 20 residues. The CDR3 region is CASSPIFLAGTGEGVDGYTF. The CDR3 DNA reads TGTGCCAGCAGCCCAATATTCCTCGCCGGGACAGGGGAAGGGGTCGATGGCTACACCTTC.

This chain links TRBV25-1 with TRBJ2-1; no firm D call. The CDR3 is 13 amino acids. CDR1 and CDR2 from the germline V gene are MGHDK and SYGVNS. The ends were cut back, 3 bases at V and 10 bases at J, with 13 bases in the middle. CDR3 sequence reads: CASSDPSFLEQFF. CDR3 DNA sequence: TGTGCCAGCAGTGATCCGTCTTTCCTGGAGCAGTTCTTC.

The V call is TRBV2, the J call TRBJ2-2; 7 bases fit TRBD2. CDR1 is SNHLY and CDR2 is FYNNEI in the germline V gene. The length of the CDR3 is 16 residues. V was clipped by 6 bases and J by 7 bases; unmatched bases: 14. In DNA form, the CDR3 reads TGTGCCAGCAGGACGGGGGGTTATGCTCGGGTCGGGGAGCTGTTTTTT. It translates to CASRTGGYARVGELFF.

The chain is built from TRBV25-1 and TRBJ1-4; 8 bases are a match to TRBD1. The CDR3 extends over 13 amino acids. The J segment lost 10 bases and the V segment lost 8 bases, leaving 9 bases of the junction unmatched. Germline V lookup: CDR1 MGHDK, CDR2 SYGVNS. The CDR3 nucleotides are TGTGCCAGCCTGGACAGGGCGGGTAGAAAACTGTTTTTT. Translating it yields CASLDRAGRKLFF.

Comments on this clone: The same CDR3 can be traced to other DNA sequences in this sample. This chain links TRBV5-1 with TRBJ1-2, with D possibly being TRBD1 (5 bases). The CDR3 covers 14 residues. Germline CDR1 and CDR2: SGHRS and YFSETQ. Trimming removed 4 bases at V and 0 bases at J, with 10 bases between. In nucleotides, the CDR3 is TGCGCCAGCAGCCTCAGGGAAGCTAACTATGGCTACACCTTC. It encodes CASSLREANYGYTF.

The chain couples TRBV6-6 to TRBJ2-7, with D possibly being TRBD2 (6 bases). Per the germline V gene, CDR1 is MNHNY and CDR2 is SVGAGI (reference sequence). V lost 11 bases and J 0 bases, leaving 11 bases between the germline ends. The CDR3 has 12 residues. CDR3 sequence reads: CAVVGSSYEQYF. CDR3 nucleotides: TGTGCCGTGGTCGGGAGCTCCTACGAGCAGTACTTC.

The chain has TRBV28 and TRBJ2-7; no clear D. The germline V and J ends were trimmed by 5 bases and 3 bases, with 8 bases remaining between them. Germline values: CDR1 MDHEN, CDR2 SYDVKM. The CDR3 spans 12 residues. CDR3 region: CASSINRYEQYF. CDR3 bases: TGTGCCAGCAGTATAAATCGCTACGAGCAGTACTTC.

The gene calls are TRBV28 and TRBJ1-5, with a possible D match to TRBD1 (5 bases). The CDR3 runs 17 residues. Per the germline V gene, CDR1 is MDHEN and CDR2 is SYDVKM. V lost 4 bases and J 0 bases, leaving 16 bases between the germline ends. As DNA, the CDR3 is TGTGCCAGCAGTTCCCCAACAGGAGGGTATAGCAATCAGCCCCAGCATTTT. It is translated as CASSSPTGGYSNQPQHF.

This sequence joins TRBV5-5 and TRBJ2-3; no firm D call. V was clipped by 2 bases and J by 1 base, with 8 bases between them. Looked up from germline, CDR1 is SGHKS and CDR2 is YYEKEE (reference sequence). The CDR3 is made up of 14 amino acids. The CDR3 reads CASSLETGTDTQYF. The CDR3 region has the DNA TGTGCCAGCAGCTTAGAAACGGGCACAGATACGCAGTATTTT.

The genes are TRBV10-3 and TRBJ2-3; 7 bases match TRBD2. The CDR3 contains 16 residues. CDR1 and CDR2 from the germline V gene are ENHRY and SYGVKD. With 4 bases clipped from V and 0 bases from J, the junction kept 7 bases outside the gene matches. For the CDR3, the DNA is TGTGCCATCAGTGCAGCGAGGGAGGGTAGCACAGATACGCAGTATTTT. Translating it yields CAISAAREGSTDTQYF.

Of note for this clone: The sample holds other DNA sequences that translate to the same CDR3. This rearrangement joins TRBV5-1 to TRBJ1-1, with TRBD1 identical over 7 bases. The junction had 2 bases not matched to a gene; V was cut back by 0 bases and J by 3 bases. Germline CDR1 and CDR2: SGHRS and YFSETQ. The CDR3 consists of 14 residues. The CDR3 is CASSLGQGYTEAFF. CDR3 bases: TGCGCCAGCAGCTTGGGACAGGGCTACACTGAAGCTTTCTTT.

The chain is built from TRBV5-1 and TRBJ2-5; D remains ambiguous. With 4 bases removed from V and 1 base from J, the gap between germline ends came to 8 bases. The CDR3 covers 13 residues. From germline, CDR1 is SGHRS and CDR2 YFSETQ. DNA for the CDR3: TGCGCCAGCAGCCACGGGTCCCAAGAGACCCAGTACTTC. It specifies CASSHGSQETQYF.

The chain employs TRBV5-4 and TRBJ1-1; D gene ambiguous. The CDR3 totals 14 residues. V was shortened by 4 bases and J by 0 bases, with 10 bases between the two germline ends. Germline values: CDR1 SGHNT, CDR2 YYREEE (reference sequence). The CDR3 is CASSQTTLNTEAFF. The CDR3 DNA follows: TGTGCCAGCAGCCAAACTACCTTGAACACTGAAGCTTTCTTT.

This chain joins TRBV28 and TRBJ2-7; the match to TRBD2 covers 8 bases. V trimming: 8 bases; J trimming: 2 bases; junction bases outside the gene matches: 5. CDR1 and CDR2 (germline): MDHEN, SYDVKM. This CDR3 comprises 13 residues. CDR3 bases: TGTGCCAGCGTCAGCGGGAGCCCCTACGAGCAGTACTTC. Translating gives CASVSGSPYEQYF. Supplemented by reference TRBV28 and TRBJ2-7, the full variable domain reads DVKVTQSSRYLVKRTGEKVFLECVQDMDHENMFWYRQDPGLGLRLIYFSYDVKMKEKGDIPEGYSVSREKKERFSLILESASTNQTSMYLCASVSGSPYEQYFGPGTRLTVT.

This clone was seen just once. V and J are TRBV10-1 and TRBJ1-2, with D perhaps TRBD1 (6 bases). Germline CDR1 and CDR2: WNHNN and SYGVQD (reference sequence). CDR3 length: 13 amino acids. Trimming stripped 2 bases from V and 8 bases from J, with 12 bases between. For the CDR3, the DNA is TGCGCCAGCAGTGAGGACAGGCGCCTAGGCTACACCTTC. It encodes CASSEDRRLGYTF.

This clone was seen a few times. The CDR3 sequence is CASSTASGNTIYF. The CDR3 DNA reads as TGTGCCAGCTCCACAGCTTCTGGAAACACCATATATTTT. The V and J genes are TRBV18 and TRBJ1-3, with D hard to call. Germline V lookup: CDR1 KGHSH, CDR2 LQKENI. Trimming removed 6 bases at V and 1 base at J, with 7 bases between. CDR3 length: 13 residues.